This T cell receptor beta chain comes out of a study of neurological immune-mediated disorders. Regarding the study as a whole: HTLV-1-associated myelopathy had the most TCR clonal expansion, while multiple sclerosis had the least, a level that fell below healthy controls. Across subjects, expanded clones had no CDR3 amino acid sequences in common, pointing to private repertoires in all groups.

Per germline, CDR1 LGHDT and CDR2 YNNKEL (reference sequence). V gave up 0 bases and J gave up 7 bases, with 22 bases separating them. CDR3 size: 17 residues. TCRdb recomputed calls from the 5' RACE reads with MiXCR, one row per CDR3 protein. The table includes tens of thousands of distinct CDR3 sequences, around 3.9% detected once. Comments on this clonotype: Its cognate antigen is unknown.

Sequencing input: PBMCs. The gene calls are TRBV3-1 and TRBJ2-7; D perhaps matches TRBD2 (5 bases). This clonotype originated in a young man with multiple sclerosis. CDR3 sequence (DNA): TGTGCCAGCAGCCAAGATCTCAAATCCCTAGGAGCGGAAGAGCAGTACTTC. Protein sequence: CASSQDLKSLGAEEQYF.